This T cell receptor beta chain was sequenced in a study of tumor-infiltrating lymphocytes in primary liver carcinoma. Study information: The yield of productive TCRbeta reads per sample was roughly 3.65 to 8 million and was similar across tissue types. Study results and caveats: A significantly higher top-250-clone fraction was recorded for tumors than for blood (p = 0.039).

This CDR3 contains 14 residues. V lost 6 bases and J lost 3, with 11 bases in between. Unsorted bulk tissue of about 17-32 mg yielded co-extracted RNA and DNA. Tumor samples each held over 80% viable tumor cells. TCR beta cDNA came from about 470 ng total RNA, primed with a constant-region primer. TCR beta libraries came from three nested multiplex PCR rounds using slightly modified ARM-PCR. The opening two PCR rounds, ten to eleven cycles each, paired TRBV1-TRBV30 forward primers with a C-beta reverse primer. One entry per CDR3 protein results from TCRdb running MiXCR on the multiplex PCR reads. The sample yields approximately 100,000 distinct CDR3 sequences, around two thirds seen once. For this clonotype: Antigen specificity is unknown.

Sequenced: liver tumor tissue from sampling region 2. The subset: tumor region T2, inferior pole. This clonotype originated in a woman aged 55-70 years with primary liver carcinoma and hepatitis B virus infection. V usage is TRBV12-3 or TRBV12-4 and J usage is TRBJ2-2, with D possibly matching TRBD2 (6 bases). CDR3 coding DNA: TGTGCCAGCAGCCTCCGGGAGTACACCGGGGAGCTGTTTTTT. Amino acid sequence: CASSLREYTGELFF.